This passage covers 30 T cell receptor beta chains from one sample sequenced in a study of T cells after yellow fever vaccination. Via MiXCR, TCRdb re-called the 5' RACE reads, giving one row per CDR3 protein. This table holds more than 80,000 distinct CDR3 sequences, under 6.5% found once. The sample consisted of CD8+ T cells sorted from PBMCs, taken 10 days after the yellow fever booster vaccination. These receptors were taken from a man between 18 and 35 years old who received the YFV17D yellow fever vaccine.

This clonotype was observed many times. The chain recombines TRBV7-6 with TRBJ2-2, with TRBD1 matching 8 bases. After removal of 11 bases from V and 7 bases from J, the junction contained 12 bases not matched to a gene. The germline V gene encodes CDR1 SGHVS and CDR2 FNYEAQ. The CDR3 is 14 residues long. CDR3 sequence: CAALDRVASGELFF. Written as DNA, the CDR3 is TGTGCCGCACTGGACAGGGTCGCGAGCGGGGAGCTGTTTTTT.

This clonotype has at least ten counts. This chain connects TRBV23-1 to TRBJ2-1; 10 bases line up with TRBD2. TRBV23-1 is labeled an ORF, and its function is uncertain. The ends lost 1 base at V and 8 bases at J; junction bases unmatched: 17. There are 19 residues in the CDR3. The CDR3 DNA is TGCGCCAGCAGTCAATATAAAACCCACAGCGGGGGGGCCGAAGATGAGCAGTTCTTC. Translating gives CASSQYKTHSGGAEDEQFF.

This clonotype was observed a handful of times. The chain couples TRBV2 to TRBJ2-3, with 9 bases lining up with TRBD2. With 1 base clipped from V and 4 bases from J, the junction kept 9 bases outside the gene matches. CDR3 length equals 17 residues. The V gene's germline CDR1 is SNHLY and CDR2 FYNNEI. CDR3 sequence (DNA): TGTGCCAGCAGTGAAGGTTCGGGACTAGCACTCCCAGATACGCAGTATTTT. Translation: CASSEGSGLALPDTQYF.

This clonotype was observed a few times. This chain joins TRBV4-3 and TRBJ2-6; TRBD1 aligns across 7 bases. The V segment lost 3 bases and the J segment 0 bases; nucleotides outside the gene matches: 2. The CDR3 loop spans 16 amino acids. Germline CDR1 LGHNA, CDR2 YSLEER. The CDR3 sequence is CASSQDRFSGANVLTF. The CDR3, as DNA: TGCGCCAGCAGCCAGGACAGGTTCTCTGGGGCCAACGTCCTGACTTTC.

This clonotype was seen at least ten times. The chain combines TRBV7-2 with TRBJ1-6; D remains ambiguous. Germline CDR1 reads SGHTA; CDR2 reads FQGNSA. The CDR3 spans 15 residues. The V end was cut by 5 bases, the J end by 4 bases, with 12 bases between. The CDR3 nucleotides are TGTGCCAGCAGCCACGTCCCCCGATATAATTCACCCCTCCACTTT. This encodes CASSHVPRYNSPLHF.

This clonotype showed up many times. The rearrangement links TRBV5-1 to TRBJ2-7; D tentatively reads TRBD1 or TRBD2 (6 bases each). Germline CDR1 reads SGHRS; CDR2 reads YFSETQ. Trimming removed 2 bases at V and 5 bases at J, with 14 bases between. The CDR3 runs 14 residues. The CDR3 loop is CASSFLQGGNEQYF. The CDR3 coding sequence is TGCGCCAGCAGCTTCTTACAGGGAGGCAACGAGCAGTACTTC. Drawing the rest from reference TRBV5-1 and TRBJ2-7, the complete variable domain is KAGVTQTPRYLIKTRGQQVTLSCSPISGHRSVSWYQQTPGQGLQFLFEYFSETQRNKGNFPGRFSGRQFSNSRSEMNVSTLELGDSALYLCASSFLQGGNEQYFGPGTRLTVT.

This sequence joins TRBV2 and TRBJ2-5; D perhaps matches TRBD1 (5 bases). Trimming stripped 4 bases from V and 2 bases from J, with 17 bases between. The CDR3 extends over 16 amino acids. Germline-derived CDR1 and CDR2 are SNHLY and FYNNEI. The CDR3 sequence is CASSVARASPQETQYF. The CDR3 region has the DNA TGTGCCAGCAGTGTGGCCAGGGCGTCGCCGCAAGAGACCCAGTACTTC.

The V and J genes are TRBV4-1 and TRBJ2-1; D possibly corresponds to TRBD1 (6 bases). Trimming shortened V by 1 base and J by 4 bases, and 11 bases separated the two germline ends. There are 15 residues in the CDR3. Per germline, CDR1 MGHRA and CDR2 YSYEKL. The CDR3 nucleotides are TGCGCCAGCAGCCAAGGAGGGGGTGAATACAATGAGCAGTTCTTC. Translating gives CASSQGGGEYNEQFF.

The table lists this clonotype with a few counts. The chain uses TRBV4-3 and TRBJ1-1; perhaps TRBD1 as D (5 bases). The CDR3 is 16 amino acids. Trimming left V 0 bases short and J 2 bases short, with 13 bases between. The germline gives CDR1 LGHNA, CDR2 YSLEER. The CDR3 nucleotides read TGCGCCAGCAGCCAAGATGCGGGGGTGGTAAACACTGAAGCTTTCTTT. This sequence encodes CASSQDAGVVNTEAFF.

V usage is TRBV5-1 and J usage is TRBJ1-1; no definite D call. The CDR3 is 13 residues long. Trimming pared 4 bases from V and 3 bases from J, leaving 10 bases between. Germline CDR1 and CDR2: SGHRS and YFSETQ. The CDR3 DNA reads TGCGCCAGCAGCCTTGGGGAGCACACTGAAGCTTTCTTT. The encoded protein is CASSLGEHTEAFF.

In this sample, this clonotype turned up a few times. The chain recombines TRBV9 with TRBJ2-5; D possibly uses TRBD1 or TRBD2 (7 bases each). Germline assignment: CDR1 SGDLS and CDR2 YYNGEE. V gave up 0 bases and J gave up 7 bases, with 16 bases separating them. The CDR3 has 15 residues. Here the CDR3 reads CASSVGTGEGVTQYF. CDR3 nucleotides: TGTGCCAGCAGCGTAGGAACAGGGGAGGGGGTGACCCAGTACTTC.

This clonotype was recorded a few times. The rearrangement uses TRBV12-3 or TRBV12-4 and TRBJ2-7; possibly TRBD2 for D (5 bases). The germline V and J ends were trimmed by 6 bases and 9 bases, with 15 bases remaining between them. The CDR3 has 12 residues. The CDR3 nucleotides read TGTGCCAGCAGAGGTAACAGCGGAAGGCAGTACGTC. Protein product: CASRGNSGRQYV.

The chain is built from TRBV19 and TRBJ1-4; no firm D call. V was trimmed by 3 bases and J by 4 bases, leaving 6 bases between them. This CDR3 contains 13 residues. Germline V gives CDR1 LNHDA, CDR2 SQIVND (reference sequence). This chain's CDR3 is CASSIIDNEKLFF. In DNA form, the CDR3 reads TGTGCCAGTAGTATCATAGATAATGAAAAACTGTTTTTT.

The chain carries TRBV29-1 and TRBJ2-5; D not resolved. Trimming pared 0 bases from V and 2 bases from J, leaving 13 bases between. This CDR3 contains 15 residues. CDR1 and CDR2 (germline): SQVTM, ANQGSEA. CDR3: CSVEDLPPSQETQYF. In DNA, the CDR3 is TGCAGCGTTGAAGATCTCCCGCCATCTCAAGAGACCCAGTACTTC.

This clonotype was recorded a few times. This chain uses TRBV15 with TRBJ1-2; TRBD1 is a possible D gene (6 bases). Trimming pared 0 bases from V and 6 bases from J, leaving 11 bases between. Germline values: CDR1 LNHNV, CDR2 YYDKDF (reference sequence). The CDR3 is made up of 14 amino acids. For the CDR3, the DNA is TGTGCCACCAGCAGAGAGGACAGTCTAGATGGCTACACCTTC. It encodes CATSREDSLDGYTF.

This clonotype was observed a handful of times. This sequence joins TRBV12-3 or TRBV12-4 and TRBJ2-2; 14 nucleotides align to TRBD2. V lost 6 bases and J lost 7; bases outside the gene matches: 7. CDR3 size: 16 residues. This CDR3 reads CASRSTSGGAFGELFF. DNA of the CDR3: TGTGCCAGCAGATCGACTAGCGGGGGGGCCTTCGGGGAGCTGTTTTTT.

This clonotype was seen more than once but under ten times. V is TRBV10-3 and J is TRBJ2-3, with D perhaps matching TRBD1 (6 bases). Trimming cost V 8 bases and J 0 bases, with 18 bases left between them. Germline-derived CDR1 and CDR2 are ENHRY and SYGVKD. The CDR3 has 16 amino acids. As DNA, the CDR3 is TGTGCCATCGCCAAAGGGGGATCATTGAGCACAGATACGCAGTATTTT. Translating gives CAIAKGGSLSTDTQYF.

This clonotype has just a few counts. This chain connects TRBV4-3 to TRBJ2-1; 7 nucleotides agree with TRBD2. With 0 bases clipped from V and 6 bases from J, the junction kept 8 bases outside the gene matches. The CDR3 contains 16 residues. Per the germline V gene, CDR1 is LGHNA and CDR2 is YSLEER. This CDR3 is CASSQDRPAGRNEQFF. The CDR3 DNA reads TGCGCCAGCAGCCAAGATCGCCCAGCGGGGCGCAATGAGCAGTTCTTC.

This clonotype came up a few times. This chain uses TRBV12-3 or TRBV12-4 with TRBJ2-7; 10 bases agree with TRBD1. The CDR3 contains 14 residues. With 5 bases clipped from V and 5 bases from J, the junction kept 6 bases outside the gene matches. This chain's CDR3 is CASSPGQGWNEQYF. The CDR3 region has the DNA TGTGCCAGCAGTCCGGGACAGGGGTGGAACGAGCAGTACTTC.

There are many counts of this clonotype. This chain links TRBV5-6 with TRBJ2-6; D possibly corresponds to TRBD1 (6 bases). The CDR3 sequence is 17 residues long. Deletions cut 4 bases from V and 2 bases from J, with 16 bases between. Germline V CDR1 and CDR2: SGHDT, YYEEEE. CDR3 protein: CASSLDRSFPGANVLTF. CDR3 nucleotides: TGTGCCAGCAGCCTAGACAGGAGTTTTCCTGGGGCCAACGTCCTGACTTTC. The complete variable domain, with remaining parts taken from reference TRBV5-6 and TRBJ2-6, reads DAGVTQSPTHLIKTRGQQVTLRCSPKSGHDTVSWYQQALGQGPQFIFQYYEEEERQRGNFPDRFSGHQFPNYSSELNVNALLLGDSALYLCASSLDRSFPGANVLTFGAGSRLTVL.

The chain uses TRBV13 and TRBJ2-6, with a tentative D call TRBD2 (6 bases). Between the trimmed V and J ends, which lost 4 bases and 0 bases, there was a span of 10 bases. Germline V gene sequence: CDR1 PRHDT, CDR2 FYEKMQ (reference sequence). This CDR3 spans 16 amino acids. This CDR3 is CASSWGLLSGANVLTF. The CDR3, as DNA: TGTGCCAGCAGCTGGGGACTGCTCTCTGGGGCCAACGTCCTGACTTTC.

The chain joins TRBV5-1 to TRBJ2-3, with 10 bases lining up with TRBD2. With 0 bases clipped from V and 6 bases from J, the junction kept 10 bases outside the gene matches. From germline, CDR1 is SGHRS and CDR2 YFSETQ. This CDR3 spans 17 amino acids. The CDR3 here is CASSLALAGENRDTQYF. The CDR3 region has the DNA TGCGCCAGCAGCTTGGCCCTAGCGGGGGAAAACCGGGATACGCAGTATTTT.

This clonotype has ten or more counts. This rearrangement joins TRBV4-3 to TRBJ2-3, with D perhaps matching TRBD1 (5 bases). Germline CDR1 is LGHNA and CDR2 is YSLEER. V lost 3 bases and J 5 bases, leaving 12 bases between the germline ends. The CDR3 has 14 residues. CDR3 sequence reads: CASSHGQGRDTQYF. The DNA of the CDR3 is TGCGCCAGCAGCCATGGGCAGGGCAGAGATACGCAGTATTTT.

This clonotype was counted only a few times. This sequence joins TRBV27 and TRBJ2-1; D is perhaps TRBD1 (5 bases). Germline lookup yields CDR1 MNHEY and CDR2 SMNVEV (reference sequence). The CDR3 extends over 14 amino acids. V lost 2 bases to trimming and J lost 6 bases, with 11 bases between them. Here the CDR3 reads CASSLQAGLNEQFF. The DNA for the CDR3 is TGTGCCAGCAGTTTACAGGCAGGGCTCAATGAGCAGTTCTTC.

This sequence joins TRBV7-8 and TRBJ2-2, with D perhaps TRBD1 (5 bases). This CDR3 is built from 17 residues. The V end lost 4 bases, the J end lost 2 bases, and 17 bases lay between the germline ends. Germline values: CDR1 SGHVS, CDR2 FQNEAQ. CDR3: CASSSTPGKRNTGELFF. As DNA, the CDR3 is TGTGCCAGCAGCTCGACCCCAGGGAAAAGAAACACCGGGGAGCTGTTTTTT.

V gene TRBV6-5 combines with J gene TRBJ2-4; no definite D call. Germline loops: CDR1 MNHEY, CDR2 SVGAGI. The CDR3 consists of 14 residues. Trimming stripped 6 bases from V and 0 bases from J, with 9 bases between. The CDR3 region has the DNA TGTGCCAGCAGCCCCGTACTAGCCAAAAACATTCAGTACTTC. It is translated as CASSPVLAKNIQYF.

This clonotype showed up just a few times. The V gene is TRBV4-3, the J gene TRBJ1-6, with 9 nucleotides matching TRBD1. V shed 0 bases and J 8 bases; nucleotides not matched to a gene: 5. This CDR3 has 16 amino acids. Germline V CDR1 and CDR2: LGHNA, YSLEER. CDR3: CASSQDERTGDSPLHF. Here the CDR3 DNA reads TGCGCCAGCAGCCAAGATGAAAGGACAGGGGATTCACCCCTCCACTTT.

The chain recombines TRBV7-3 with TRBJ2-3; weak D call: TRBD1 (6 bases). CDR3 length: 14 residues. The germline CDR1 and CDR2 sequences are SGHTA and FQGTGA. The ends were cut back, 3 bases at V and 4 bases at J, with 11 bases in the middle. CDR3 bases: TGTGCCAGCAGCTTTCTAGAGGGGGCAGATACGCAGTATTTT. This translates into CASSFLEGADTQYF.

This clonotype came up a few times. J is TRBJ2-1 and V is TRBV11-2; 7 bases map to TRBD1. V shed 1 base, J shed 6 bases, and the junction held 6 bases outside the gene matches. The germline V gene encodes CDR1 SGHAT and CDR2 FQNNGV. The CDR3 extends over 15 amino acids. DNA for the CDR3: TGTGCCAGCAGCTTAGGTAGGGGACAGCCCAATGAGCAGTTCTTC. Its protein is CASSLGRGQPNEQFF.

This chain uses TRBV12-3 or TRBV12-4 with TRBJ2-5; D may correspond to TRBD1 or TRBD2 (5 bases each). CDR3 length: 14 amino acids. V lost 6 bases and J lost 0, with 11 bases in between. CDR3 DNA: TGTGCCAGCAGCCCCTGGGGGTACCAAGAGACCCAGTACTTC. Translated: CASSPWGYQETQYF.